The entry below describes one T cell receptor (beta chain). What it binds is not known. The data were taken from a study of blood T cells in healthy people across ages. Regarding the study as a whole: Correlation between TCR beta diversity and naive T cell percentage was strong.

The CDR3 length is 13 residues. CDR1 is DFQATT and CDR2 is SNEGSKA in the germline V gene (reference sequence). With 4 bases removed from V and 6 bases from J, the gap between germline ends came to 14 bases. The authors ran a second PCR of 7 to 11 cycles using a sample-barcoded 5' primer and a J-beta primer mix. TCRdb re-called the 5' RACE reads with MiXCR, one entry per CDR3 protein. This table holds about 1.5 million distinct CDR3 sequences, less than 45% found once. Sequencing input: blood. This clonotype was sampled from a woman aged 18-29 years in good health. The chain recombines TRBV20-1 with TRBJ2-3; TRBD1 is a possible D gene (7 bases). The CDR3 is CSATAGGGDTQYF. CDR3 nucleotide sequence: TGCAGTGCTACCGCAGGGGGAGGTGATACGCAGTATTTT.